The 10 T cell receptor beta chains presented below share a single source sample, sequenced in a study of blood T cells in healthy people across ages. PCR was performed a second time for about 7 to 11 cycles using a sample-barcoded 5' primer and a J-beta primer mix. TCRdb used MiXCR to reprocess the 5' RACE reads, holding one entry per CDR3 protein. The sample has around 2 million distinct CDR3 sequences, 35% to 50% seen once; the top ten hold 20% to 25%. Material for sequencing was blood. These TCRs come from a human donor in good health.

J is TRBJ1-2 and V is TRBV6-2 or TRBV6-3, with D tentatively TRBD1 (5 bases). The germline gives CDR1 MNHEY, CDR2 SVGEGT. Trimming shortened V by 5 bases and J by 5 bases, and 24 bases separated the two germline ends. The CDR3 is 17 residues long. As DNA, the CDR3 is TGTGCCAGCAGTCCAGGGATCACGATCTGGGAATGGTATGGCTACACCTTC. It yields the protein CASSPGITIWEWYGYTF.

This clonotype was counted only a few times. The chain combines TRBV7-2 with TRBJ2-7; TRBD2 aligns across 14 bases. The length of the CDR3 is 18 residues. The germline CDR1 and CDR2 sequences are SGHTA and FQGNSA. Losses at the gene ends were 1 base for V and 2 bases for J; bases not matched to a gene: 7. CDR3 loop: CASSLGAGTSGGTYEQYF. The DNA of the CDR3 is TGTGCCAGCAGCTTAGGGGCGGGGACTAGCGGGGGCACCTACGAGCAGTACTTC.

The table lists this clonotype with a few counts. This chain uses TRBV7-9 with TRBJ2-7; D may be TRBD2 (6 bases). There are 14 residues in the CDR3. Germline CDR1 and CDR2: SEHNR and FQNEAQ (reference sequence). Trimming stripped 3 bases from V and 3 bases from J, with 12 bases between. This CDR3 reads CASSFGGNLYEQYF. The CDR3 DNA is TGTGCCAGCAGCTTCGGGGGTAATCTCTACGAGCAGTACTTC.

The chain carries TRBV7-2 and TRBJ1-1, with 8 positions matching TRBD1. Germline assignment: CDR1 SGHTA and CDR2 FQGNSA. The length of the CDR3 is 14 residues. V lost 5 bases and J lost 4; bases outside the gene matches: 6. CDR3: CASSRQGLATEAFF. CDR3 nucleotide sequence: TGTGCCAGCAGCCGACAGGGGCTGGCCACTGAAGCTTTCTTT.

The chain uses TRBV7-9 and TRBJ2-1; D gene ambiguous. Trimming left V 4 bases short and J 5 bases short, with 6 bases between. Germline CDR1 SEHNR, CDR2 FQNEAQ (reference sequence). The CDR3 sequence is 12 residues long. CDR3 residues: CASSYTNNEQFF. The CDR3 DNA sequence: TGTGCCAGCAGCTACACAAACAATGAGCAGTTCTTC.

The V gene is TRBV10-3, the J gene TRBJ2-5; 7 bases fit TRBD1. The V gene's germline CDR1 is ENHRY and CDR2 SYGVKD. After removal of 6 bases from V and 2 bases from J, the junction contained 6 bases not matched to a gene. This CDR3 is built from 14 residues. In nucleotides, the CDR3 is TGTGCCATCAGGGAGAGGGGACAGCAAGAGACCCAGTACTTC. Its protein product is CAIRERGQQETQYF.

The chain carries TRBV20-1 and TRBJ1-5; 7 bases are a match to TRBD1. J gave up 3 bases and V 0 bases, and 8 bases lay outside the gene matches. The germline gives CDR1 DFQATT, CDR2 SNEGSKA (reference sequence). The CDR3 runs 16 residues. This chain's CDR3 is CSARDLWDSLNQPQHF. DNA of the CDR3: TGCAGTGCTAGAGATCTCTGGGACAGTCTCAATCAGCCCCAGCATTTT.

The V and J genes are TRBV4-3 and TRBJ2-7; D unresolved. From germline, CDR1 is LGHNA and CDR2 YSLEER. The CDR3 is 13 residues long. Trimming removed 4 bases at V and 3 bases at J, with 10 bases between. The CDR3 nucleotides are TGCGCCAGCAGCCGAAGGACCAACTACGAGCAGTACTTC. It translates to CASSRRTNYEQYF.

This clonotype was recorded a few times. V is TRBV7-2 and J is TRBJ1-2, with TRBD1 matching 8 bases. The CDR3 sequence is 16 residues long. V was clipped by 4 bases and J by 6 bases; unmatched bases: 13. Germline V gene sequence: CDR1 SGHTA, CDR2 FQGNSA. The CDR3 loop is CASSSPEEDRVHGYTF. The CDR3 DNA sequence: TGTGCCAGCAGCTCCCCAGAAGAGGACAGGGTCCATGGCTACACCTTC.

This clonotype appeared many times. V gene TRBV4-3 combines with J gene TRBJ1-2; unclear D gene. The germline V gene has CDR1 LGHNA and CDR2 YSLEER. The CDR3 spans 14 residues. The V and J ends lost 0 bases and 7 bases respectively, with 12 bases between them. In DNA form, the CDR3 reads TGCGCCAGCAGCCAAGATTTGGGGTTATCTGGCTACACCTTC. Amino acids: CASSQDLGLSGYTF.